This T cell receptor (beta chain) was sequenced during a study of blood T cell repertoires in COVID-19. At the level of the study: Spain, Italy and the United States supplied samples that represented acute and convalescent COVID-19.

In the source study's methods: Reference gene primer amplification gave estimated nucleated cell counts. Profiled with immunoSEQ multiplex PCR; TCRdb holds only in-frame clones, not every one. The V and J calls and clone size are taken from that table; D and trimming were inferred from the DNA. The data contain roughly 100,000 clones, 76% of them seen just once; the ten biggest clones take up around 6.2%. Germline CDR1 reads ENHRY; CDR2 reads SYGVKD. This CDR3 has 15 residues. The J segment lost 2 bases and the V segment lost 6 bases, leaving 7 bases of the junction unmatched. The chain links TRBV10-3 to TRBJ2-7, with 10 positions matching TRBD2. This receptor was taken from an elderly man with COVID-19, enrolled during active disease. Input material: peripheral blood. The CDR3 loop is CAIRVAGGGTYEQYF. The CDR3 coding sequence is TGTGCCATCAGGGTAGCGGGAGGAGGGACCTACGAGCAGTACTTC.